The 10 T cell receptor beta chains below come from one sample, sequenced in a study of shared clonotypes between healthy human individuals. The method was immunoSEQ multiplex PCR; TCRdb's version includes in-frame clones alone and lacks a portion of them. Of about 2.4 million clones listed, 80% to 95% are singletons. What was sequenced was naive CD4+ T cells from PBMCs. Subset denoted: CD45RA+ positively selected. The receptors were gathered from a man between 18 and 29 years old in good health. Some clones in this sample may be carry-over from other donors' samples.

The count of this clone is one. V usage is TRBV6-1 and J usage is TRBJ1-5; a possible D gene is TRBD1 (6 bases). The V end was cut by 2 bases, the J end by 0 bases, with 14 bases between. The germline V gene encodes CDR1 MNHNS and CDR2 SASEGT. The CDR3 has 17 amino acids. The CDR3 is CASSELGRGFSNQPQHF. CDR3 DNA: TGTGCCAGCAGTGAATTGGGCAGGGGTTTTAGCAATCAGCCCCAGCATTTT.

J is TRBJ1-1 and V is TRBV7-2; the D gene is possibly TRBD1 (5 bases). Germline CDR1 and CDR2: SGHTA and FQGNSA. The CDR3 covers 15 residues. Trimming shortened V by 5 bases and J by 0 bases, and 13 bases separated the two germline ends. The CDR3 nucleotides read TGTGCCAGCAGCCCAGGGCCTACAGTGAACACTGAAGCTTTCTTT. Protein product: CASSPGPTVNTEAFF. The whole variable domain, filled in from reference TRBV7-2 and TRBJ1-1, reads GAGVSQSPSNKVTEKGKDVELRCDPISGHTALYWYRQSLGQGLEFLIYFQGNSAPDKSGLPSDRFSAERTGGSVSTLTIQRTQQEDSAVYLCASSPGPTVNTEAFFGQGTRLTVV.

The table lists this clone with a count of one. This rearrangement joins TRBV19 to TRBJ1-5, with D tentatively TRBD1 (5 bases). The ends were cut back, 0 bases at V and 5 bases at J, with 8 bases in the middle. This CDR3 contains 14 residues. Germline CDR1 LNHDA, CDR2 SQIVND (reference sequence). This CDR3 is CASSIDGGYQPQHF. In DNA, the CDR3 is TGTGCCAGTAGTATAGACGGGGGTTATCAGCCCCAGCATTTT.

V is TRBV18 and J is TRBJ1-5; 9 nucleotides agree with TRBD1. J was trimmed by 6 bases and V by 3 bases; bases with no gene match: 6. Germline CDR1 reads KGHSH; CDR2 reads LQKENI. The length of the CDR3 is 15 residues. The CDR3 DNA reads as TGTGCCAGCTCACCCAGTGGGGACAGGGCTCAGCCCCAGCATTTT. Residues: CASSPSGDRAQPQHF.

The V call is TRBV7-3, the J call TRBJ2-6; D unresolved. The ends were cut back, 6 bases at V and 0 bases at J, with 12 bases in the middle. This CDR3 spans 16 amino acids. Germline values: CDR1 SGHTA, CDR2 FQGTGA. Here the CDR3 reads CASRVDAASGANVLTF. Written as DNA, the CDR3 is TGTGCCAGCAGGGTGGACGCAGCCTCTGGGGCCAACGTCCTGACTTTC. Variable domain in full (rest from reference TRBV7-3 and TRBJ2-6): GAGVSQTPSNKVTEKGKYVELRCDPISGHTALYWYRQSLGQGPEFLIYFQGTGAADDSGLPNDRFFAVRPEGSVSTLKIQRTERGDSAVYLCASRVDAASGANVLTFGAGSRLTVL.

The CDR3 nucleotides are TGTGCCAGCAGCTTATTCGTGGAGGCTAATGAAAAACTGTTTTTT. Translation: CASSLFVEANEKLFF. The rearrangement uses TRBV7-2 and TRBJ1-4; D is unresolved. The V and J ends lost 2 bases and 3 bases respectively, with 10 bases between them. This CDR3 has 15 residues. CDR1 is SGHTA and CDR2 is FQGNSA in the germline V gene. Full variable domain (outside the CDR3, taken from reference TRBV7-2 and TRBJ1-4): GAGVSQSPSNKVTEKGKDVELRCDPISGHTALYWYRQSLGQGLEFLIYFQGNSAPDKSGLPSDRFSAERTGGSVSTLTIQRTQQEDSAVYLCASSLFVEANEKLFFGSGTQLSVL.

This clone was seen a single time. The rearrangement uses TRBV30 and TRBJ2-1; no clear D gene. V was cut by 5 bases and J by 3 bases, with 14 bases left in between. There are 14 residues in the CDR3. CDR1 is GTSNPN and CDR2 is SVGIG in the germline V gene (reference sequence). The CDR3 reads CAWVRTVSYNEQFF. The CDR3 DNA follows: TGTGCCTGGGTGAGGACGGTAAGCTACAATGAGCAGTTCTTC.

This clone was counted once. This rearrangement joins TRBV2 to TRBJ2-7; possible D gene TRBD2, 6 bases. This CDR3 region has 14 residues. The germline V gene encodes CDR1 SNHLY and CDR2 FYNNEI. V was shortened by 1 base and J by 6 bases, with 13 bases between the two germline ends. Here the CDR3 reads CASSEGVWRAEQYF. CDR3 bases: TGTGCCAGCAGTGAAGGCGTTTGGAGGGCCGAGCAGTACTTC.

V and J are TRBV15 and TRBJ2-3; D might be TRBD2 (7 bases). Per germline, CDR1 LNHNV and CDR2 YYDKDF (reference sequence). V lost 3 bases to trimming and J lost 8 bases, with 12 bases between them. The CDR3 is 13 residues long. The CDR3 nucleotides read TGTGCCACCAGCAGGAGGGGGGGGTTTACGCAGTATTTT. As protein: CATSRRGGFTQYF. Supplemented by reference TRBV15 and TRBJ2-3, the full variable domain reads DAMVIQNPRYQVTQFGKPVTLSCSQTLNHNVMYWYQQKSSQAPKLLFHYYDKDFNNEADTPDNFQSRRPNTSFCFLDIRSPGLGDTAMYLCATSRRGGFTQYFGPGTRLTVL.

The rearrangement uses TRBV9 and TRBJ2-1, with a possible D match to TRBD2 (6 bases). This CDR3 has 15 residues. V was cut by 3 bases and J by 5 bases, with 15 bases left in between. Germline V CDR1 and CDR2: SGDLS, YYNGEE. The CDR3 nucleotides read TGTGCCAGCAGCGCACCCGGGACTCCTAACAATGAGCAGTTCTTC. Amino acids: CASSAPGTPNNEQFF.